This paragraph covers one TCR beta chain sequence. The CDR3 extends over 14 amino acids. Germline assignment: CDR1 ENHRY and CDR2 SYGVKD. V gave up 7 bases and J gave up 2 bases, with 14 bases separating them. The data derive from a study of blood T cell repertoires in COVID-19. For the study at large: The United States, Italy and Spain supplied acute and convalescent COVID-19 samples. Sources were T cells, B-cell-depleted T cells, or PBMCs; the material itself was cDNA or gDNA.

Per the study methods: Amplifying reference gene primers gave estimates of nucleated cell counts. The data were produced by immunoSEQ multiplex PCR, yet TCRdb's version contains in-frame clones alone and is incomplete. The V and J calls and clone size are taken from that table; D and trimming were inferred from the DNA. The table has some 30,000 clones, about 90% seen once. The sample taken for sequencing was peripheral blood. This rearrangement joins TRBV10-3 to TRBJ1-2, with a possible D match to TRBD1 (5 bases). The source is a man in his sixties or seventies with active or convalescent COVID-19. The DNA for the CDR3 is TGTGCCATCAAGGTTTGGGGGGAGAACTATGGCTACACCTTC. It specifies CAIKVWGENYGYTF.